This is a list of T cell receptor beta chains from one sample in a study of T cell responses to AZD1222 COVID-19 vaccine. Using immunoSEQ multiplex PCR, the repertoire was profiled, and TCRdb retains in-frame clones only, with some absent. Found here are some 120,000 clones, about 93% of them singletons; the top ten hold about 0.86%. Sequenced here: peripheral blood, sampled on day 0 of AZD1222 vaccination. Receptor source: an adult in good health. CDR3s include the opening cysteine and the closing phenylalanine or tryptophan. The D gene is left open where the match is weak. The size field is filled for only some rows; it gives once, few, many or a size class.

>13|NA|TRBV7-2|TRBJ1-1|NA
CASRGRGNTEAFF
TGTGCCAGCAGGGGGAGGGGGAACACTGAAGCTTTCTTT
>15|TRBD1|TRBV5-1|TRBJ2-7|NA
CASSRSRDRGYEQYF
TGCGCCAGCAGTCGGTCCCGGGACAGGGGCTACGAGCAGTACTTC
>16|NA|TRBV18|TRBJ1-3|NA
CASSPFARSSGNTIYF
TGTGCCAGCTCCCCCTTTGCGCGTTCTTCTGGAAACACCATATATTTT
>14|NA|TRBV7-9|TRBJ1-2|NA
CASSFHKGLGGYTF
TGTGCCAGCAGCTTTCATAAGGGCTTAGGCGGCTACACCTTC
>11|NA|TRBV7-2|TRBJ1-2|NA
CASTILDGYTF
TGTGCCAGCACCATTCTGGACGGCTACACCTTC
>14|NA|TRBV6-5|TRBJ1-5|NA
CASIIQGGNQPQHF
TGTGCCAGCATTATACAGGGTGGCAATCAGCCCCAGCATTTT
>16|NA|TRBV4-1|TRBJ1-4|NA
CASSQDEGAGGEKLFF
TGCGCCAGCAGCCAAGATGAGGGCGCGGGAGGTGAAAAACTGTTTTTT
>14|NA|TRBV5-4|TRBJ1-2|once
CASSSLGGRYGYTF
TGTGCCAGCAGCTCATTAGGTGGTCGCTATGGCTACACCTTC
>14|TRBD1|TRBV5-8|TRBJ1-4|NA
CASRSGTGGEKLFF
TGTGCCAGCAGGTCCGGGACAGGGGGCGAAAAACTGTTTTTT
>12|NA|TRBV12-3/TRBV12-4|TRBJ1-3|NA
CASSSLGNTIYF
TGTGCCAGCAGCTCCCTAGGAAACACCATATATTTT
>14|NA|TRBV10-3|TRBJ1-1|few
CAITLGLWGTEAFF
TGTGCCATCACCCTAGGGTTATGGGGCACTGAAGCTTTCTTT
>16|NA|TRBV2|TRBJ1-5|NA
CASRDTGHPSNQPQHF
TGTGCCAGCAGAGATACGGGACACCCTAGCAATCAGCCCCAGCATTTT
>18|NA|TRBV4-1|TRBJ1-4|NA
CASSQEVAADATNEKLFF
TGCGCCAGCAGCCAAGAAGTTGCAGCAGATGCAACTAATGAAAAACTGTTTTTT
>14|NA|TRBV6-1|TRBJ1-3|NA
CASQEHPSGNTIYF
TGTGCCAGCCAGGAGCACCCCTCTGGAAACACCATATATTTT
>15|NA|TRBV5-1|TRBJ1-1|NA
CASSLAGSLNTEAFF
TGCGCCAGCAGCTTGGCGGGCAGCCTGAACACTGAAGCTTTCTTT
>12|TRBD1|TRBV6-6|TRBJ1-2|NA
CASSTTGDGYTF
TGTGCCAGCAGTACGACAGGGGATGGCTACACCTTC
>14|NA|TRBV6-1|TRBJ1-2|NA
CASSEGWTNYGYTF
TGTGCCAGCAGTGAAGGGTGGACTAACTATGGCTACACCTTC
>12|NA|TRBV5-1|TRBJ1-2|NA
CASSLGRYGYTF
TGCGCCAGCAGCCTTGGACGGTATGGCTACACCTTC
>11|NA|TRBV10-2|TRBJ2-7|NA
CASSEDYEQYF
TGCGCCAGCAGTGAAGACTACGAGCAGTACTTC
>15|NA|TRBV5-1|TRBJ1-4|NA
CASSLEGVFNEKLFF
TGCGCCAGCAGCTTGGAAGGGGTGTTTAATGAAAAACTGTTTTTT
>12|TRBD1|TRBV6-2/TRBV6-3|TRBJ1-1|NA
CASSYSTGPAFF
TGTGCCAGCAGTTACTCGACAGGGCCGGCTTTCTTT
>18|NA|TRBV27|TRBJ1-2|NA
CASSKSGPRVGANYGYTF
TGTGCCAGCAGTAAATCCGGGCCAAGGGTAGGGGCCAACTATGGCTACACCTTC
>14|NA|TRBV30|TRBJ1-1|NA
CAWSPGLPDTEAFF
TGTGCCTGGAGTCCTGGGCTACCGGACACTGAAGCTTTCTTT
>15|NA|TRBV6-5|TRBJ2-3|NA
CASSYFGASTDTQYF
TGTGCCAGCAGTTACTTCGGGGCGTCCACAGATACGCAGTATTTT
>15|NA|TRBV7-8|TRBJ2-1|NA
CASSPEGGAYNEQFF
TGTGCCAGCAGCCCTGAAGGGGGGGCCTACAATGAGCAGTTCTTC
>14|NA|TRBV6-5|TRBJ1-1|NA
CASSYSGGLSEAFF
TGTGCCAGCAGTTACTCAGGCGGGCTCAGTGAAGCTTTCTTT
>14|NA|TRBV6-6|TRBJ1-4|once
CASSYGAENEKLFF
TGTGCCAGCAGTTACGGAGCAGAGAATGAAAAACTGTTTTTT
>15|NA|TRBV28|TRBJ1-3|NA
CASSPPQGWGNTIYF
TGTGCCAGCAGTCCCCCCCAGGGTTGGGGAAACACCATATATTTT
>14|NA|TRBV4-2|TRBJ1-2|NA
CASSQIGGAEGYTF
TGTGCCAGCAGCCAGATAGGGGGGGCGGAAGGCTACACCTTC
>12|NA|TRBV12-3/TRBV12-4|TRBJ2-7|NA
CASSQGGYEQYF
TGTGCCAGCAGCCAAGGGGGCTACGAGCAGTACTTC
>15|NA|TRBV5-8|TRBJ1-5|NA
CASSLIPYSNQPQHF
TGTGCCAGCAGCTTAATCCCGTATAGCAATCAGCCCCAGCATTTT
>15|NA|TRBV19|TRBJ1-2|few
CASSIHGTAFYGYTF
TGTGCCAGTAGTATACACGGGACCGCGTTCTATGGCTACACCTTC
>18|NA|TRBV9|TRBJ2-1|NA
CASSGGALHYPSYNEQFF
TGTGCCAGCAGCGGGGGGGCCCTACACTATCCCTCCTACAATGAGCAGTTCTTC
>15|NA|TRBV28|TRBJ1-1|NA
CASSSPGILSNEAFF
TGTGCCAGCAGTTCCCCCGGAATCCTATCCAATGAAGCTTTCTTT
>12|NA|TRBV19|TRBJ1-1|NA
CASSAGGAEAFF
TGTGCCAGTAGTGCCGGTGGGGCTGAAGCTTTCTTT
>16|TRBD2|TRBV7-8|TRBJ2-3|NA
CASSLEGSGGANTQYF
TGTGCCAGCAGCTTAGAAGGTAGCGGGGGGGCAAATACGCAGTATTTT
>15|NA|TRBV19|TRBJ1-1|NA
CASSIVPRRNTEAFF
TGTGCCAGTAGTATAGTCCCCAGACGGAACACTGAAGCTTTCTTT
>14|NA|TRBV6-2/TRBV6-3|TRBJ2-7|once
CASSFQGFAYEQYF
TGTGCCAGCAGTTTCCAGGGATTCGCCTACGAGCAGTACTTC
>14|TRBD1|TRBV10-3|TRBJ1-2|NA
CAIKGQGGTYGYTF
TGTGCCATCAAGGGGCAGGGGGGCACCTATGGCTACACCTTC
>13|NA|TRBV10-3|TRBJ1-1|NA
CAIREHLNTEAFF
TGTGCCATCAGGGAACACCTGAACACTGAAGCTTTCTTT
>16|TRBD1|TRBV7-9|TRBJ1-2|NA
CASSLTGTGNNYGYTF
TGTGCCAGCAGCTTAACGGGGACAGGGAACAACTATGGCTACACCTTC
>13|NA|TRBV6-5|TRBJ1-2|few
CASSLGQTYGYTF
TGTGCCAGCAGTCTAGGACAGACTTATGGCTACACCTTC
>15|NA|TRBV5-5|TRBJ2-7|NA
CASSFNWHGSYEQYF
TGTGCCAGCAGCTTTAATTGGCACGGGAGTTACGAGCAGTACTTC
>13|NA|TRBV3-1/TRBV3-2|TRBJ2-1|NA
CASSQGRGNEQFF
TGTGCCAGCAGCCAAGGTAGAGGCAATGAGCAGTTCTTC
>14|NA|TRBV6-5|TRBJ2-2|NA
CASRTGLGAGELFF
TGTGCCAGCAGAACTGGACTGGGGGCCGGGGAGCTGTTTTTT
>15|NA|TRBV2|TRBJ1-1|NA
CASSELGGGNTEAFF
TGTGCCAGCAGTGAACTTGGGGGGGGGAACACTGAAGCTTTCTTT
>16|TRBD1|TRBV4-2|TRBJ1-1|NA
CASSQDRGQGAAEAFF
TGTGCCAGCAGCCAAGATAGGGGACAGGGGGCGGCTGAAGCTTTCTTT
>17|TRBD1|TRBV24-1|TRBJ1-2|NA
CATSERQGARVNFGYTF
TGTGCCACCAGTGAGCGACAGGGGGCGAGGGTAAACTTTGGCTACACCTTC